Listed here are 24 T cell receptor beta chains from one sample, sequenced in a study of T cells in women clearing cervical HPV infection. TCRdb keeps only in-frame clones here, not all; method: immunoSEQ multiplex PCR. The sample holds around 22,000 clones. Sequenced material: blood buffy coat. These receptors were taken from a woman between 18 and 70 years old with a cervical HPV16 infection that either progressed to CIN3+ or cleared (not recorded which).

A remark on this clone: The DNA ends 3 residues before the CDR3 does, and the rest of the CDR3 is filled in from the germline J gene. This chain links TRBV20-1 with TRBJ2-7; maybe TRBD1 (5 bases). The V end lost 6 bases, the J end lost 4 bases, and 22 bases lay between the germline ends. The CDR3 contains 15 residues. CDR1 is DFQATT, CDR2 SNEGSKA, per germline (reference sequence). CDR3 DNA (partial): TGCAGTGCCCACAAGCCCGGATTAGGGGTATACGAG. Encoded protein: CSAHKPGLGVYE. The complete CDR3 protein is CSAHKPGLGVYEQYF.

In the case of this clone: Coverage ceases 3 residues before the CDR3 finishes, and the germline J gene fills in the end. The J gene is TRBJ1-1, the V gene TRBV5-1; D is unresolved. There are 15 residues in the CDR3. The germline V gene has CDR1 SGHRS and CDR2 YFSETQ. V lost 4 bases and J 0 bases, leaving 13 bases between the germline ends. CDR3 bases read: TGCGCCAGCAGCGCCACCCGACGGGTGAACACTGAA. Its translation is CASSATRRVNTE. The complete CDR3 reads CASSATRRVNTEAFF.

On this clone itself: The read comes to an end 3 residues before the CDR3 does, leaving the germline J gene to fill in the end. The J gene is TRBJ2-2, the V gene TRBV30; maybe TRBD2 (6 bases). This CDR3 contains 14 residues. Germline-derived CDR1 and CDR2 are GTSNPN and SVGIG (reference sequence). V lost 6 bases and J 0 bases, leaving 11 bases between the germline ends. CDR3 DNA (partial): TGTGCCTGTCGGGGGAGCGCGAACACCGGGGAG. Translating gives CACRGSANTGE. From start to end, the CDR3 is CACRGSANTGELFF.

With regard to this clone: The junction shows a germline mismatch at one end, possibly a read error. From the germline J gene comes the end of the CDR3, since the read stops 3 residues before it. Other DNA sequences from this sample encode an identical CDR3 as well. The chain has TRBV7-3 and TRBJ1-3; D ambiguous. This CDR3 region has 16 residues. Germline CDR1 and CDR2: SGHTA and FQGTGA. The CDR3 here is CASSLGPGSSGNTIYF. CDR3 DNA, as far as it was read: TGTGCCAGCAGCTTAGGGCCGGGGAGCTCTGGAAACACG.

As regards this clone: Coverage ceases 3 residues before the CDR3 finishes, and the germline J gene fills in the end. This rearrangement joins TRBV11-2 to TRBJ2-5; 12 bases agree with TRBD2. The germline gives CDR1 SGHAT, CDR2 FQNNGV. The CDR3 is 15 amino acids. The J segment lost 7 bases and the V segment lost 4 bases, leaving 7 bases of the junction unmatched. The covered CDR3 bases are TGTGCCAGCAGCTCCCAGTCACTAGCGGGGGGGACC. Translated, it gives CASSSQSLAGGT. The whole CDR3 region reads CASSSQSLAGGTQYF. Full variable domain (rest looked up from reference TRBV11-2 and TRBJ2-5): EAGVAQSPRYKIIEKRQSVAFWCNPISGHATLYWYQQILGQGPKLLIQFQNNGVVDDSQLPKDRFSAERLKGVDSTLKIQPAKLEDSAVYLCASSSQSLAGGTQYFGPGTRLLVL.

A note on this clone: A read error may produce the germline difference seen at one junction end. Read coverage stops 3 residues before the CDR3 terminus; the germline J gene supplies the remainder. V usage is TRBV7-7 and J usage is TRBJ1-2, with TRBD1 identical over 10 bases. The CDR3 is 15 residues long. Germline V gene data show CDR1 as SSHAT and CDR2 as FNYEAQ (reference sequence). The part of the CDR3 DNA that was read is TGTGCTAGCAGCTTGGGACAGGGGAGCTCCTACGAC. Translating gives CASSLGQGSSYD. The complete CDR3 protein is CASSLGQGSSYDYTF.

Comment on this clone: The read falls 3 residues short of the CDR3 end, and the missing part is taken from the germline J gene. This chain connects TRBV30 to TRBJ1-2, with D unresolved. With 4 bases removed from V and 4 bases from J, the gap between germline ends came to 16 bases. The germline V gene has CDR1 GTSNPN and CDR2 SVGIG (reference sequence). This CDR3 region has 14 residues. The CDR3 DNA, read in part, is TGTGCCTGGATTACGAGTCCCCCAGTCTATGGC. The encoded protein is CAWITSPPVYG. The whole CDR3 sequence is CAWITSPPVYGYTF.

In the case of this clone: Read coverage stops 3 residues before the CDR3 terminus; the germline J gene supplies the remainder. The rearrangement links TRBV6-2 or TRBV6-3 to TRBJ1-1, with D maybe TRBD1 (5 bases). This CDR3 has 14 residues. The germline V gene has CDR1 MNHEY and CDR2 SVGEGT. V was clipped by 3 bases and J by 7 bases, with 15 bases between them. The CDR3 region is CASSYQGVGFEAFF. CDR3 bases read: TGTGCCAGCAGTTATCAGGGAGTGGGCTTTGAA.

Details on this clone: The CDR3 goes on 3 residues after the read ends, and that part is filled in from the germline J gene. The chain uses TRBV5-1 and TRBJ1-1, with TRBD1 as a possible D gene (6 bases). This CDR3 region has 15 residues. V gave up 4 bases and J gave up 3 bases, with 16 bases separating them. Germline V gene sequence: CDR1 SGHRS, CDR2 YFSETQ. Incomplete CDR3 DNA: TGCGCCAGCAGCCCCAACACAGGGATCGACACTGAA. Amino acid sequence: CASSPNTGIDTE. The CDR3, in full, reads CASSPNTGIDTEAFF.

A word on this clone: The DNA ends 3 residues before the CDR3 does, and the rest of the CDR3 is filled in from the germline J gene. The V call is TRBV7-8, the J call TRBJ1-2; D might be TRBD1 (5 bases). The CDR3 sequence is 14 residues long. The germline gives CDR1 SGHVS, CDR2 FQNEAQ. With 6 bases removed from V and 6 bases from J, the gap between germline ends came to 17 bases. The CDR3 loop is CASSSRGKGNGYTF. The DNA read from the CDR3 is TGTGCCAGCAGTTCGAGGGGCAAAGGGAATGGC.

Comment on this clone: The CDR3 is cut off 3 residues early in the read; its end comes from the germline J gene. The V call is TRBV7-2, the J call TRBJ1-2; D remains ambiguous. The CDR3 covers 14 residues. The V gene's germline CDR1 is SGHTA and CDR2 FQGNSA. CDR3 bases read: TGTGCCAGCAGCTTAGCCCTAGACTCCTACGAC. Its translation is CASSLALDSYD. The full CDR3 protein reads CASSLALDSYDYTF. Full variable domain (outside the CDR3, taken from reference TRBV7-2 and TRBJ1-2): GAGVSQSPSNKVTEKGKDVELRCDPISGHTALYWYRQSLGQGLEFLIYFQGNSAPDKSGLPSDRFSAERTGGSVSTLTIQRTQQEDSAVYLCASSLALDSYDYTFGSGTRLTVV.

Notes on this clone: The read ends 3 residues before the CDR3 terminus; that terminus is restored from the germline J gene. The rearrangement joins TRBV29-1 to TRBJ2-3, with 7 bases lining up with TRBD2. There are 15 residues in the CDR3. Germline trimming cut 4 bases from V and 1 base from J; bases unmatched to any gene: 8. CDR1 and CDR2 from the germline V gene are SQVTM and ANQGSEA. The CDR3 loop is CSVGLGGGGTDTQYF. The DNA read from the CDR3 is TGCAGCGTTGGGTTGGGCGGGGGAGGCACAGATACG.

CDR3 bases read: TGTGCCAGCAGTGAATCACCAGCGGGGGGGTTAGCG. Its translation: CASSESPAGGLA. The whole CDR3 protein reads CASSESPAGGLAQYF. This chain uses TRBV6-1 with TRBJ2-3; 10 bases are a match to TRBD2. The read comes to an end 3 residues before the CDR3 does, leaving the germline J gene to fill in the end. The CDR3 has 15 amino acids. From germline, CDR1 is MNHNS and CDR2 SASEGT.

To note about this clone: The read falls 3 residues short of the CDR3 end, and the missing part is taken from the germline J gene. The V gene is TRBV7-2, the J gene TRBJ2-7; D gene unclear. Trimming pared 4 bases from V and 2 bases from J, leaving 6 bases between. The CDR3 contains 12 residues. CDR1 is SGHTA and CDR2 is FQGNSA in the germline V gene. This CDR3 is CASSSYTYEQYF. The CDR3 bases that were read are TGTGCCAGCAGCTCATACACCTACGAG.

The CDR3 DNA, read in part, is TGTGCCAGCAGCGTAGGGATTGCGGCGGGAGGGCCAGAGACC. Translated, it gives CASSVGIAAGGPET. In full, the CDR3 is CASSVGIAAGGPETQYF. The V and J genes are TRBV9 and TRBJ2-5; TRBD2 agrees at 9 bases. The CDR3 extends 3 residues past the end of the read, so its final part is completed from the germline J gene. This CDR3 is built from 17 residues. Trimming cost V 0 bases and J 4 bases; bases outside gene matches: 10. Per the germline V gene, CDR1 is SGDLS and CDR2 is YYNGEE.

Of note for this clone: The sequenced fragment ends 3 residues before the CDR3 boundary, so the rest is inferred from the germline J gene. The rearrangement joins TRBV19 to TRBJ1-2; D ambiguous. Germline lookup yields CDR1 LNHDA and CDR2 SQIVND (reference sequence). The CDR3 runs to 16 residues. This CDR3 reads CASSIWTSGRYNDYTF. The sequenced part of the CDR3 DNA is TGTGCCAGTAGTATCTGGACTAGCGGGAGGTACAATGAC.

A word on this clone: The read stops 3 residues short of the end of the CDR3; the missing end is completed from the germline J gene. The chain combines TRBV7-9 with TRBJ2-2; no clear D. V lost 2 bases and J lost 6, with 13 bases in between. Germline V gives CDR1 SEHNR, CDR2 FQNEAQ (reference sequence). CDR3 size: 15 residues. The part of the CDR3 DNA that was read is TGTGCCAGCAGCTTATTAGGGCTTTTTTCCGGGGAG. Its protein product is CASSLLGLFSGE. The whole CDR3 region reads CASSLLGLFSGELFF. Full variable domain (remainder filled in from reference TRBV7-9 and TRBJ2-2): DTGVSQNPRHKITKRGQNVTFRCDPISEHNRLYWYRQTLGQGPEFLTYFQNEAQLEKSRLLSDRFSAERPKGSFSTLEIQRTEQGDSAMYLCASSLLGLFSGELFFGEGSRLTVL.

Worth noting for this clone: The CDR3 end falls 3 residues outside the read, so it is completed with the germline J gene. The chain links TRBV10-3 to TRBJ1-1; possible D gene TRBD1, 5 bases. Deletions cut 2 bases from V and 1 base from J, with 23 bases between. CDR1 and CDR2 (germline): ENHRY, SYGVKD. This CDR3 spans 19 amino acids. CDR3 loop: CAISERVGRAQLKNTEAFF. The CDR3 bases that were read are TGTGCCATCAGTGAGCGGGTTGGCAGGGCCCAACTCAAGAACACTGAA.

In the case of this clone: Coverage ceases 3 residues before the CDR3 finishes, and the germline J gene fills in the end. The chain recombines TRBV23-1 with TRBJ2-2; TRBD2 matches at 15 bases. TRBV23-1 is designated an ORF whose function remains uncertain. J gave up 3 bases and V 2 bases, and 13 bases lay outside the gene matches. The CDR3 is made up of 21 amino acids. The CDR3 DNA, read in part, is TGCGCCAGCAGTCAACAGGGGGTTGGACTAGCGGGAGGGCCGGACACCGGGGAG. Amino acids: CASSQQGVGLAGGPDTGE. In full, the CDR3 is CASSQQGVGLAGGPDTGELFF.

On this clone: The CDR3 extends 3 residues past the end of the read, so its final part is completed from the germline J gene. The chain combines TRBV18 with TRBJ1-2; tentatively, D is TRBD1 (5 bases). The CDR3 has 16 amino acids. The germline CDR1 and CDR2 sequences are KGHSH and LQKENI. CDR3 region: CASSPGLAGEGYDYTF. Incomplete CDR3 DNA: TGTGCCAGCTCACCGGGACTAGCGGGAGAGGGTTACGAC.

With respect to this clone: Sequencing ends 3 residues short of the CDR3 end; the germline J gene provides the rest. The chain combines TRBV5-1 with TRBJ2-7; TRBD1 might be the D (6 bases). CDR3 length equals 14 residues. Germline values: CDR1 SGHRS, CDR2 YFSETQ. Trimming took 0 bases from V and 6 from J, leaving 13 bases between them. CDR3 amino acids: CASSLEGHGGEQYF. Incomplete CDR3 DNA: TGCGCCAGCAGCTTGGAGGGACATGGCGGCGAG.

Note on this clone: The read comes to an end 3 residues before the CDR3 does, leaving the germline J gene to fill in the end. The chain joins TRBV4-1 to TRBJ2-7, with 7 positions matching TRBD1. The CDR3 runs to 14 residues. Germline V gene sequence: CDR1 MGHRA, CDR2 YSYEKL. V gave up 1 base and J gave up 5 bases; unmatched junction bases: 5. CDR3 DNA, as far as it was read: TGCGCCAGCAGCCAAGGGACAGGAGCTGACGAG. As protein: CASSQGTGADE. The CDR3 in full is CASSQGTGADEQYF.

With respect to this clone: Coverage ceases 3 residues before the CDR3 finishes, and the germline J gene fills in the end. The rearrangement joins TRBV5-1 to TRBJ2-7, with TRBD2 matching 13 bases. The CDR3 length is 15 residues. Germline V CDR1 and CDR2: SGHRS, YFSETQ. The trim removed 2 bases at V and 3 bases at J, leaving 2 bases unmatched. The sequenced CDR3 bases are TGCGCCAGCAGCTTCGGACTAGCGGGGGACTACGAG. Amino acid sequence: CASSFGLAGDYE. The full CDR3 reads CASSFGLAGDYEQYF.

Concerning this clone itself: Sequencing ends 3 residues short of the CDR3 end; the germline J gene provides the rest. The chain employs TRBV9 and TRBJ2-1, with TRBD2 matching over 9 bases. Germline CDR1 is SGDLS and CDR2 is YYNGEE. The CDR3 is 17 residues long. V shed 1 base, J shed 6 bases, and the junction held 11 bases outside the gene matches. The part of the CDR3 DNA that was read is TGTGCCAGCAGCGTATTGATGGGCCTAGCGGGAATCAATGAG. Amino acids: CASSVLMGLAGINE. In full, the CDR3 is CASSVLMGLAGINEQFF.